This T cell receptor beta chain was documented in a study of T cell repertoires in cytomegalovirus infection (dated by TCRdb to the late 2010s). At the level of the whole study: Donor HLA type was relevant to the analysis, as public TCR beta signatures indicated carriage of CMV infection together with the matching HLA type.

Here is what the overall study found, with its caveats: In both this cohort and an independent cohort of more than 350 donors, the cumulative frequency of public TCR beta family members distinguished carriers of CMV infection plus the relevant HLA type. The ex vivo response was dominated by HLA-C-restricted CMV-specific TCR beta clonotypes, which also provided the single most frequent clonotype in two of eight donors.

The run used an Illumina HiSeq 1500. TCRdb took the public reads, trimmed them with fastp at Q25, ran MiXCR for clone calling and kept in-frame beta chains. Rows with a matching CDR3 protein are joined into one entry that keeps the most common DNA and genes. The sample table shows around 530,000 distinct CDR3 sequences, and around a quarter are seen once. The ten largest clones represent roughly 13% of the sample. Note on this clonotype: There is no known antigen for this receptor. Within one base of it there is no much larger clone, and no base qualities were kept.

The CDR3, cysteine through phenylalanine, is 18 amino acids long. The DNA shown is the 54-base CDR3, in frame from base 1. Via the germline V gene, CDR1 is LGHNA and CDR2 YSLEER. Between the V and J ends, shortened by 3 bases and 4 bases respectively, the junction contains 24 bases. The source is a human donor in good health (CMV status not recorded). Some clones in this sample may be carry-over from other donors' samples. The sample consisted of PBMCs. The chain couples TRBV4-3 to TRBJ1-1; TRBD1 is perhaps the D gene, given 5 matching bases. The nucleotides read TGCGCCAGCAGCCAGGGCCTAACGGGGCGAGGTTCGGCCACTGAAGCTTTCTTT. This gives the protein CASSQGLTGRGSATEAFF.